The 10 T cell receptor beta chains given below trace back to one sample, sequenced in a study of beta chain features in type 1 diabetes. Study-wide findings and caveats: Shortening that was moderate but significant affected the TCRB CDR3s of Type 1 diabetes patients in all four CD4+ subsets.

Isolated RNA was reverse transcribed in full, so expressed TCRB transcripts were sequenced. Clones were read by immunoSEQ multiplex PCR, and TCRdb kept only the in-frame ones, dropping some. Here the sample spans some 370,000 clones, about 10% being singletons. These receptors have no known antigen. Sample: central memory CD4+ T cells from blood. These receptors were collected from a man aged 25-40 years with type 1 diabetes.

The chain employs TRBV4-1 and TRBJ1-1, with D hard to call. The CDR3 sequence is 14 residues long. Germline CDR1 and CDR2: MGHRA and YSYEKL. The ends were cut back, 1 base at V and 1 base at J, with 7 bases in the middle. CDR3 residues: CASSQAQANTEAFF. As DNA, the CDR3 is TGCGCCAGCAGCCAAGCTCAGGCGAACACTGAAGCTTTCTTT.

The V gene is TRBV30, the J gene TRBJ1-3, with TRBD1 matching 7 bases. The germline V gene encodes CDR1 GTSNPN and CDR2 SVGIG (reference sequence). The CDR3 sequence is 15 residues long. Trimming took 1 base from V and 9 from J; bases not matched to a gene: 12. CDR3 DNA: TGTGCCTGGAGTGCCGCCCGGACAGGAGGTGGCACCATATATTTT. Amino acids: CAWSAARTGGGTIYF.

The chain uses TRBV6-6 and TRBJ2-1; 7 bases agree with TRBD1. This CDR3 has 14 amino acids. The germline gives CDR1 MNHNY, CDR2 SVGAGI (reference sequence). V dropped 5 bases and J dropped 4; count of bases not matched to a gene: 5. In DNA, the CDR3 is TGTGCCAGCAGTCCGGGACAGCAGTACAATGAGCAGTTCTTC. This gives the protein CASSPGQQYNEQFF.

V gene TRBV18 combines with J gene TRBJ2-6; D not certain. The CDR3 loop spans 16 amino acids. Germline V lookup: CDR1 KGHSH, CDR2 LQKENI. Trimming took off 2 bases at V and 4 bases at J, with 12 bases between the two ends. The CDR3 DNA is TGTGCCAGCTCACCAGACGAGGAAAGAGGGGCCAACGTCCTGACTTTC. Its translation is CASSPDEERGANVLTF. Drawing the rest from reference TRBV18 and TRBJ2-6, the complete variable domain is NAGVMQNPRHLVRRRGQEARLRCSPMKGHSHVYWYRQLPEEGLKFMVYLQKENIIDESGMPKERFSAEFPKEGPSILRIQQVVRGDSAAYFCASSPDEERGANVLTFGAGSRLTVL.

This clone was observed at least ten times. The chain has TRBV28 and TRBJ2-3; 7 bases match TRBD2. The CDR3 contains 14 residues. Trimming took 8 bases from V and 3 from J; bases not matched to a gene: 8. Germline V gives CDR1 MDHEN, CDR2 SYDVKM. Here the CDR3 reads CASARGGPTDTQYF. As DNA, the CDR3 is TGTGCCAGCGCTAGGGGAGGGCCAACAGATACGCAGTATTTT.

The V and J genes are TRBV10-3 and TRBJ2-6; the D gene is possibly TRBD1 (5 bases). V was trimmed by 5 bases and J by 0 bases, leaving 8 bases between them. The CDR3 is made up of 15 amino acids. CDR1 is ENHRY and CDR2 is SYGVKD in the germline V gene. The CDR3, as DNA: TGTGCCATCAGTACACAGGTCTCTGGGGCCAACGTCCTGACTTTC. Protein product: CAISTQVSGANVLTF.

The CDR3 loop is CASSPGRTNEQFF. CDR3 DNA: TGCGCCAGCAGCCCCGGACGTACTAATGAGCAGTTCTTC. The chain has TRBV5-1 and TRBJ2-1; D uncertain. Per the germline V gene, CDR1 is SGHRS and CDR2 is YFSETQ. This CDR3 has 13 residues. V was cut by 4 bases and J by 7 bases, with 12 bases left in between.

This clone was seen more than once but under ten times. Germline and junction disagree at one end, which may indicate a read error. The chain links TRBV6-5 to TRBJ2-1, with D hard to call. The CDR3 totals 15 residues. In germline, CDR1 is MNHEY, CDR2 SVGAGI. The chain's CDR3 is CAISGFEATYNEQFF. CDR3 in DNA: TGTGCCATCAGTGGTTTCGAGGCTACCTACAATGAGCAGTTCTTC.

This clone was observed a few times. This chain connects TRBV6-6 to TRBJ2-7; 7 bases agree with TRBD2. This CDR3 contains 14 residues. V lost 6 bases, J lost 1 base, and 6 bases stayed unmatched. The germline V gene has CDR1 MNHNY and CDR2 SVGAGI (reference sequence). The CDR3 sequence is CASSFRGDSYEQYF. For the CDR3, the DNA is TGTGCCAGCAGCTTTCGGGGGGATTCCTACGAGCAGTACTTC.

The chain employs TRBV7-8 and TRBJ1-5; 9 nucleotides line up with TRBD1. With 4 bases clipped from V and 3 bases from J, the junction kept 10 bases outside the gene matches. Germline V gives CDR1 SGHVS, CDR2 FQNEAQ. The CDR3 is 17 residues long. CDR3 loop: CASSSVHRDRANQPQHF. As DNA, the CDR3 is TGTGCCAGCAGCTCTGTTCACCGGGACAGGGCCAATCAGCCCCAGCATTTT.